Given below is one T cell receptor (beta chain) in context. The antigen is not known. The CDR3 is made up of 15 amino acids. V lost 4 bases, J lost 1 base, and 13 bases lay in between. Germline CDR1 MGHDK, CDR2 SYGVNS. Amplification targeted the TCR beta CDR3 regions, with RNA transcripts as the source material. RT-PCR with HTBI primers came first, then second-round multiplex PCR. TCRdb reprocessed the multiplex PCR reads with MiXCR, giving one entry per CDR3 protein. The sample contains about 1.2 million distinct CDR3 sequences, less than 45% of which appear only once. These data originate in a study of Graves' ophthalmopathy and Graves' hyperthyroidism. Study as a whole: Hyperthyroidism was classified as stable if no ophthalmopathy occurred within 18 months of follow-up. Findings and limits, study-wide: The model flagged ophthalmopathy progression at 65% to 71% sensitivity and 72% to 85% specificity.

The V gene is TRBV25-1, the J gene TRBJ1-1; the D is unclear. The source material was peripheral blood or thyroid tissue (not recorded which). This receptor was identified in an adult man with Graves' hyperthyroidism. The CDR3: CASSARGQTNTEAFF. The CDR3 bases are TGTGCCAGCAGTGCTAGAGGCCAGACGAACACTGAAGCTTTCTTT.